Reported below is one TCR beta chain. Its specificity is unknown. A read error may account for a junction end that differs from germline. Germline CDR1 and CDR2: SGHVS and FQNEAQ. This CDR3 contains 15 residues. Libraries were made from TCR beta cDNA, and they carried unique molecular identifiers. cDNA molecules numbering approximately 500,000 came from approximately 0.91 to 9.4 million T cells. A single record per CDR3 protein comes from TCRdb applying MiXCR to the PCR reads. The table records about 500,000 distinct CDR3 sequences, approximately 46% of them present only once. These data originate in a study of post-analysis software for immune sequencing data. About the research overall: Clinical courses comprised relapsing-remitting, secondary progressive and progressive-relapsing multiple sclerosis.

Study-wide points: Versus controls, multiple sclerosis patients showed significantly lower diversity (normalized Chao1). Patients showed TRBV5-6, TRBV5-1 and TRBV20-1 among five TRBV segments more frequent than in controls. Batch-matched samples strongly co-clustered by F measure.

Sequencing was done on a sample of blood. The TCR sequence derives from a girl between 5 and 17 years old with multiple sclerosis. V and J are TRBV7-8 and TRBJ2-7; TRBD2 might be the D (7 bases). The CDR3 is CASSLGHREGYEQYF. The DNA of the CDR3 is TGTGCCAGCAGTTTAGGACACAGGGAGGGCTACGAGCAGTACTTC.